Here is one TCR beta chain with its context. Its antigen is not known. Template for every sorted-subset replicate PCR totaled around 200 ng DNA, 25,000 to 35,000 T cell genomes. Sequenced by immunoSEQ multiplex PCR; TCRdb stores in-frame clones only, minus some. The table includes some 2 million clones, roughly 94% detected once. CDR1 and CDR2 from the germline V gene are SGHRS and YFSETQ. The junction had 23 bases not matched to a gene; V was cut back by 8 bases and J by 4 bases. This CDR3 has 18 residues. The data stem from a study of shared clonotypes between healthy human individuals. Findings of the study overall: Owing to a small donor count, the genetic and exposure-history diversity represented was limited.

The V and J genes are TRBV5-1 and TRBJ2-7; 8 positions agree with TRBD2. This TCR came from a man aged 18 to 30 in good health. Material: naive CD4+ T cells sorted from blood. Subset: CD45RA+ positively selected. Here the CDR3 reads CASRSGGYPTNLPYEQYF. The CDR3 bases are TGCGCCAGTAGGAGCGGGGGTTACCCCACCAACCTACCTTACGAGCAGTACTTC.